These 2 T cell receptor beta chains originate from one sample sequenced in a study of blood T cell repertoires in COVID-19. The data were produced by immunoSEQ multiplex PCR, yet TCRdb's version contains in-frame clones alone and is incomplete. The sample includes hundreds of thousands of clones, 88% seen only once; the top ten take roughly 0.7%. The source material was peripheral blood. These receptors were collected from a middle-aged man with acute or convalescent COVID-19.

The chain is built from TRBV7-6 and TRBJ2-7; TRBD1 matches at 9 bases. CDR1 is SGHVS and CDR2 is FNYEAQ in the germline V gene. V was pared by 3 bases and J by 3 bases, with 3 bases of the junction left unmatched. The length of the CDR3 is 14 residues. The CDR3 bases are TGTGCCAGCAGCTTGACAGGGGGGATCTACGAGCAGTACTTC. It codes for CASSLTGGIYEQYF.

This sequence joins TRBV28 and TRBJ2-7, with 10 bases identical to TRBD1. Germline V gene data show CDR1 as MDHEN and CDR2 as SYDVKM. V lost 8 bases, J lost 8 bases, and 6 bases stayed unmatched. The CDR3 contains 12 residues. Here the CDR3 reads CASRDRGLQQYF. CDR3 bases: TGTGCCAGCCGGGACAGGGGCCTCCAGCAGTACTTC.